A selection of T cell receptor beta chains follows, all from one sample in a study of blood T cell repertoires in COVID-19. TCRdb's table, derived via immunoSEQ multiplex PCR, lists solely in-frame clones and lacks some. The data contain about 160,000 clones, roughly 91% of them singletons. The sequenced material came from peripheral blood. The receptors stem from a woman between 50 and 59 years old with acute or convalescent COVID-19. Both conserved end residues are part of each CDR3. The order of the fields is D gene, V gene, clone size, CDR3 protein. The D gene is left open where the match is weak. Where a row states a size, it is once, few, many or the class of an expanded clone; other rows omit it.

d_call: TRBD2
v_call: TRBV18
clone_size: once
cdr3_aa: CASSPPLSGAGTDTQYF

d_call: -
v_call: TRBV6-6
clone_size: once
cdr3_aa: CASSTEMNTGELFF

d_call: TRBD1
v_call: TRBV2
clone_size: -
cdr3_aa: CASSANRGNQPQHF

d_call: TRBD1
v_call: TRBV19
clone_size: -
cdr3_aa: CASSTHDRGKPYEQYF

d_call: -
v_call: TRBV4-2
clone_size: -
cdr3_aa: CASREGSYGYTF

d_call: -
v_call: TRBV6-1
clone_size: -
cdr3_aa: CASSELGINSPLHF

d_call: TRBD2
v_call: TRBV10-3
clone_size: once
cdr3_aa: CAISGASGANEQFF

d_call: -
v_call: TRBV15
clone_size: -
cdr3_aa: CATSRDRLGARLSGNTIYF

d_call: -
v_call: TRBV19
clone_size: -
cdr3_aa: CASSMRDSNEQFF

d_call: -
v_call: TRBV19
clone_size: -
cdr3_aa: CASSTTAGGGNEKLFF

d_call: -
v_call: TRBV19
clone_size: -
cdr3_aa: CASSIRENTEAFF

d_call: -
v_call: TRBV30
clone_size: -
cdr3_aa: CAWSKGLRYGYTF

d_call: -
v_call: TRBV18
clone_size: -
cdr3_aa: CASSPFADYEQYF

d_call: TRBD1
v_call: TRBV7-9
clone_size: once
cdr3_aa: CASSPSDRQPLHF

d_call: -
v_call: TRBV5-1
clone_size: -
cdr3_aa: CASRIGDQETQYF

d_call: -
v_call: TRBV28
clone_size: -
cdr3_aa: CASGSTGLGGSPLHF

d_call: -
v_call: TRBV2
clone_size: -
cdr3_aa: CASYSGIFPYEQYF

d_call: -
v_call: TRBV5-5
clone_size: -
cdr3_aa: CASRGHYSGNTIYF

d_call: TRBD1
v_call: TRBV7-6
clone_size: -
cdr3_aa: CASSGTGGKLFF

d_call: -
v_call: TRBV5-8
clone_size: -
cdr3_aa: CASSTRTTGRAEAFF

d_call: TRBD1
v_call: TRBV28
clone_size: -
cdr3_aa: CASRPGTDEKLFF

d_call: TRBD1
v_call: TRBV25-1
clone_size: -
cdr3_aa: CASSESVQGADEKLFF

d_call: -
v_call: TRBV7-3
clone_size: -
cdr3_aa: CASSLQTGGKFF

d_call: -
v_call: TRBV4-1
clone_size: -
cdr3_aa: CASSRGGAITEAFF

d_call: -
v_call: TRBV30
clone_size: -
cdr3_aa: CAWKKELSANTGELFF

d_call: -
v_call: TRBV11-3
clone_size: -
cdr3_aa: CASSLTSTDTQYF

d_call: -
v_call: TRBV9
clone_size: -
cdr3_aa: CASRGGSRETTYEQYF

d_call: -
v_call: TRBV12-3/TRBV12-4
clone_size: -
cdr3_aa: CASSLAASNGYTF

d_call: -
v_call: TRBV5-1
clone_size: -
cdr3_aa: CASSYQAVTEAFF

d_call: -
v_call: TRBV7-6
clone_size: -
cdr3_aa: CASSNGGGDTQYF

d_call: -
v_call: TRBV6-5
clone_size: -
cdr3_aa: CASSLEQHNTEAFF

d_call: -
v_call: TRBV6-2/TRBV6-3
clone_size: -
cdr3_aa: CASSYTVGNQPQHF

d_call: TRBD2
v_call: TRBV6-5
clone_size: -
cdr3_aa: CASTIAGGRDIQYF

d_call: TRBD1
v_call: TRBV19
clone_size: -
cdr3_aa: CASRQGNYGYTF

d_call: -
v_call: TRBV28
clone_size: -
cdr3_aa: CASSAPGIDYEQYF

d_call: -
v_call: TRBV2
clone_size: -
cdr3_aa: CASSEARLTTDTQYF

d_call: TRBD1
v_call: TRBV6-5
clone_size: -
cdr3_aa: CASRSRDRGHEQYF

d_call: TRBD1
v_call: TRBV30
clone_size: -
cdr3_aa: CAWSEGQGWNLHF

d_call: -
v_call: TRBV5-6
clone_size: -
cdr3_aa: CASSLGQLLSYEQYF

d_call: -
v_call: TRBV6-2/TRBV6-3
clone_size: few
cdr3_aa: CASSLLENNSPLHF

d_call: TRBD1
v_call: TRBV5-1
clone_size: -
cdr3_aa: CASSLEGADNYGYTF

d_call: TRBD1
v_call: TRBV12-5
clone_size: -
cdr3_aa: CASGLVLLDRVSQPQHF

d_call: TRBD2
v_call: TRBV6-1
clone_size: once
cdr3_aa: CASSEGTSGQETQYF

d_call: TRBD1
v_call: TRBV12-3/TRBV12-4
clone_size: -
cdr3_aa: CASSSGTEETQYF

d_call: -
v_call: TRBV9
clone_size: -
cdr3_aa: CASSGGVYLSAQYF

d_call: TRBD1
v_call: TRBV29-1
clone_size: -
cdr3_aa: CSVVSRVRTGGLYGYTF

d_call: TRBD2
v_call: TRBV5-1
clone_size: -
cdr3_aa: CASSLLAGGSYEQYF

d_call: TRBD1
v_call: TRBV19
clone_size: -
cdr3_aa: CASRWTGGNQPQHF

d_call: -
v_call: TRBV6-6
clone_size: -
cdr3_aa: CASSPQVVGGANQPQHF

d_call: TRBD2
v_call: TRBV6-2/TRBV6-3
clone_size: -
cdr3_aa: CASSRDPGLVQKTQYF

d_call: TRBD1
v_call: TRBV6-5
clone_size: -
cdr3_aa: CASSLGQTFEAFF

d_call: TRBD2
v_call: TRBV27
clone_size: -
cdr3_aa: CASSLSGEGSGEQFF

d_call: TRBD1
v_call: TRBV5-1
clone_size: -
cdr3_aa: CASSLQGGNTEAFF

d_call: TRBD1
v_call: TRBV3-1/TRBV3-2
clone_size: -
cdr3_aa: CASSRTGAAEPQHF

d_call: -
v_call: TRBV3-1/TRBV3-2
clone_size: -
cdr3_aa: CASSQQLALRGDTQYF

d_call: -
v_call: TRBV10-3
clone_size: once
cdr3_aa: CAISPTGNTIYF

d_call: TRBD2
v_call: TRBV7-2
clone_size: -
cdr3_aa: CASSLPWTSGSSYEQYF

d_call: -
v_call: TRBV5-1
clone_size: -
cdr3_aa: CASSLEYGGRYEQYF

d_call: -
v_call: TRBV4-1
clone_size: -
cdr3_aa: CASSQGSSYNEQFF

d_call: -
v_call: TRBV11-2
clone_size: -
cdr3_aa: CASKPGNQETQYF